The following is a T cell receptor (beta chain) sequence with its context. This specimen belongs to a study of blood T cell repertoires in COVID-19. Sequencing was performed with immunoSEQ multiplex PCR; in TCRdb, only in-frame clones are kept and a portion is missing. The top ten clones hold around 6.3% of a sample with around 190,000 clones, around three quarters of them seen once. V lost 0 bases to trimming and J lost 3 bases, with 13 bases between them. The CDR3 has 16 amino acids. Germline loops: CDR1 MGHRA, CDR2 YSYEKL. This receptor was obtained from a man in his 70s with active or convalescent COVID-19. J is TRBJ2-3 and V is TRBV4-1; possible D gene TRBD1, 7 bases. The sample consisted of peripheral blood. In DNA, the CDR3 is TGCGCCAGCAGCCAAGATCCGACAGGGAGGACAGATACGCAGTATTTT. Translated, it gives CASSQDPTGRTDTQYF.